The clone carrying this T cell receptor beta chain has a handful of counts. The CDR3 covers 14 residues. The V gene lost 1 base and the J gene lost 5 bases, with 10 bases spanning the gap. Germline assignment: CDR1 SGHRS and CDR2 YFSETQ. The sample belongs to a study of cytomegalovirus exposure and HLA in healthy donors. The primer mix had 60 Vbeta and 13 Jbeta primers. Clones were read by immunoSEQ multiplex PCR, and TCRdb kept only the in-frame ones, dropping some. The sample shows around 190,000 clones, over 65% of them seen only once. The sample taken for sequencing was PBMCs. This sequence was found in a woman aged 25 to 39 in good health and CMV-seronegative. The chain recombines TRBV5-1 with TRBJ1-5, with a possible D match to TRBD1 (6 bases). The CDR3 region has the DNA TGCGCCAGCAGCTTGACAGGGTTACATCAGCCCCAGCATTTT. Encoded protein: CASSLTGLHQPQHF.